A single sample gave rise to the 9 T cell receptor beta chains below, sequenced in a study of a mutant IDH1 vaccine in newly diagnosed glioma. Here immunoSEQ multiplex PCR was the method, and the copy in TCRdb shows in-frame clones only, minus some. Of about 60,000 clones in the sample, about 85% were seen once. Antigens of these TCRs are unknown. Stated time point: week 35, safety follow-up. Vaccination comprised doses that each held 300 ug of mutant IDH1 20-mer peptide, plus topical imiquimod. The material was PBMCs, obtained from a glioma patient whose treatment included an IDH1 peptide vaccine. These receptors were obtained from a man aged 30 to 39 with glioma.

DNA for the CDR3: TGTGCCAGCAGCTTAGGGGTGGGGGACCTTACTCTACGCTATGGCTACACCTTC. It codes for CASSLGVGDLTLRYGYTF. The gene calls are TRBV7-8 and TRBJ1-2; D possibly corresponds to TRBD1 (5 bases). Germline values: CDR1 SGHVS, CDR2 FQNEAQ. V was cut by 1 base and J by 4 bases, with 22 bases left in between. The CDR3 covers 18 residues. The full variable domain, completed using reference TRBV7-8 and TRBJ1-2, is GAGVSQSPRYKVAKRGQDVALRCDPISGHVSLFWYQQALGQGPEFLTYFQNEAQLDKSGLPSDRFFAERPEGSVSTLKIQRTQQEDSAVYLCASSLGVGDLTLRYGYTFGSGTRLTVV.

The rearrangement uses TRBV28 and TRBJ1-1; D not certain. The CDR3 extends over 13 amino acids. Trimming pared 6 bases from V and 6 bases from J, leaving 14 bases between. Germline loops: CDR1 MDHEN, CDR2 SYDVKM. In DNA form, the CDR3 reads TGTGCCAGCAGGTCGGGGTTTTTAGCTGAAGCTTTCTTT. It yields the protein CASRSGFLAEAFF.

This chain links TRBV13 with TRBJ2-5; 8 bases align to TRBD1. Germline-derived CDR1 and CDR2 are PRHDT and FYEKMQ (reference sequence). The junction had 10 bases not matched to a gene; V was cut back by 5 bases and J by 5 bases. The CDR3 extends over 15 amino acids. CDR3 nucleotides: TGTGCCAGCAGCCAAGCGGACAGGGAACGGGAGACCCAGTACTTC. Protein: CASSQADRERETQYF.

In its sample, this clone was seen a few times. The chain carries TRBV7-2 and TRBJ1-1, with D perhaps TRBD1 (6 bases). V lost 6 bases to trimming and J lost 2 bases, with 13 bases between them. Germline V lookup: CDR1 SGHTA, CDR2 FQGNSA. The CDR3 totals 14 residues. CDR3 residues: CASRDGQLNTEAFF. The DNA for the CDR3 is TGTGCCAGCAGAGACGGACAGCTAAACACTGAAGCTTTCTTT.

This chain joins TRBV9 and TRBJ1-2, with 11 bases fitting TRBD1. The CDR3 is made up of 17 amino acids. The V gene end was trimmed by 2 bases and the J gene end by 4 bases; junction bases not matched to a gene: 10. Germline values: CDR1 SGDLS, CDR2 YYNGEE. The CDR3 sequence is CASSVMDRGRITYGYTF. CDR3 nucleotides: TGTGCCAGCAGCGTGATGGACAGGGGGCGAATAACCTATGGCTACACCTTC.

This clone has just a few counts. The J gene is TRBJ1-5, the V gene TRBV5-6; possibly TRBD1 for D (6 bases). Per germline, CDR1 SGHDT and CDR2 YYEEEE. Trimming removed 3 bases from V and 5 bases from J, with 18 bases in between. The length of the CDR3 is 16 residues. The DNA of the CDR3 is TGTGCCAGCAGCTCGAGCCCGGGACACTTCTATCAGCCCCAGCATTTT. It translates to CASSSSPGHFYQPQHF.

The rearrangement uses TRBV15 and TRBJ1-3; D call uncertain. The germline V gene has CDR1 LNHNV and CDR2 YYDKDF (reference sequence). Between the trimmed V and J ends, which lost 2 bases and 0 bases, there was a span of 8 bases. The CDR3 loop spans 15 amino acids. CDR3 loop: CATSRTQGSGNTIYF. CDR3 sequence (DNA): TGTGCCACCAGCAGAACTCAAGGCTCTGGAAACACCATATATTTT.

CDR3: CASSAGQPNTGELFF. The CDR3 nucleotides read TGTGCCAGCAGTGCCGGACAGCCTAACACCGGGGAGCTGTTTTTT. The chain uses TRBV6-1 and TRBJ2-2, with a possible D match to TRBD1 (6 bases). Germline CDR1 reads MNHNS; CDR2 reads SASEGT. The V gene lost 4 bases and the J gene lost 2 bases, with 11 bases spanning the gap. The CDR3 sequence is 15 residues long.

A single count supports this clone. This sequence joins TRBV7-9 and TRBJ2-7; perhaps TRBD1 as D (6 bases). Germline loops: CDR1 SEHNR, CDR2 FQNEAQ (reference sequence). V was pared by 0 bases and J by 3 bases, with 21 bases between. CDR3 length equals 18 residues. CDR3 residues: CASSLAYVVTGSSYEQYF. CDR3 DNA: TGTGCCAGCAGCTTAGCGTATGTGGTGACAGGTTCGAGCTACGAGCAGTACTTC.